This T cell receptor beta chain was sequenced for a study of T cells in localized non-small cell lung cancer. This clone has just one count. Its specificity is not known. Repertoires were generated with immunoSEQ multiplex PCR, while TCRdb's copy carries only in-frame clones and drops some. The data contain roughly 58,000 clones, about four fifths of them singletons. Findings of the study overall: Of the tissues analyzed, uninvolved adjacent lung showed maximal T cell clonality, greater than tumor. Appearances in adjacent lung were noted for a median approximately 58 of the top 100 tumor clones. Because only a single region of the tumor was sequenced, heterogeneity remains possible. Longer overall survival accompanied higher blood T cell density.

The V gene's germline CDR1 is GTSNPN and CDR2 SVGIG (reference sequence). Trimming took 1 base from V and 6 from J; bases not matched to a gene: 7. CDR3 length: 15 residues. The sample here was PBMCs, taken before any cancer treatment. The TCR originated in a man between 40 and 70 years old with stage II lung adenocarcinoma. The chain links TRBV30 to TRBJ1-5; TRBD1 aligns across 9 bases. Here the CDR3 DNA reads TGTGCCTGGAGTGCATCTGGGACAGGGAGTCAGCCCCAGCATTTT. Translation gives CAWSASGTGSQPQHF. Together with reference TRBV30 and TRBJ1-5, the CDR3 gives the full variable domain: SQTIHQWPATLVQPVGSPLSLECTVEGTSNPNLYWYRQAAGRGLQLLFYSVGIGQISSEVPQNLSASRPQDRQFILSSKKLLLSDSGFYLCAWSASGTGSQPQHFGDGTRLSIL.